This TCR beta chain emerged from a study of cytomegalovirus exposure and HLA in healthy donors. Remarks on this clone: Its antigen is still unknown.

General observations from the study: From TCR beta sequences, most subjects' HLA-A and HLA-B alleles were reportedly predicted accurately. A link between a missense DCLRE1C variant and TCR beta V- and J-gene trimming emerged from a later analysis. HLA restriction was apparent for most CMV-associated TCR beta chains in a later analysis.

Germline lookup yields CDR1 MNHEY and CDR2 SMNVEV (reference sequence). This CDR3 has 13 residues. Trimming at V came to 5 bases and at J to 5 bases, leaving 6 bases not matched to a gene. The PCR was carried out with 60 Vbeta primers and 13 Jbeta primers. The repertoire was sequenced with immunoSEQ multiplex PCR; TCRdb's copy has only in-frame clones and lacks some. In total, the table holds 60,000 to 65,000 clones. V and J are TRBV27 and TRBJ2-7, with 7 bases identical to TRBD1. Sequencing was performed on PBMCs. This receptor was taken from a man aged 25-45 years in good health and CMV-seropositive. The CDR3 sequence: CASSITGADEQYF. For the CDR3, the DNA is TGTGCCAGCAGTATTACAGGGGCAGACGAGCAGTACTTC.